Listed here are 27 T cell receptor beta chains from one sample, sequenced in a study of blood T cells in healthy people across ages. PCR was performed a second time for about 7 to 11 cycles using a sample-barcoded 5' primer and a J-beta primer mix. TCRdb reanalysed the 5' RACE reads using MiXCR and keeps one entry per CDR3 protein. The sample has hundreds of thousands of distinct CDR3 sequences, 49% seen once. Sequences were obtained from blood. These receptor sequences come from a woman aged 60-75 years in good health.

This chain uses TRBV9 with TRBJ2-7; 8 positions match TRBD1. V lost 2 bases to trimming and J lost 2 bases; unmatched junction nucleotides: 3. In germline, CDR1 is SGDLS, CDR2 YYNGEE. This CDR3 is built from 14 residues. Here the CDR3 reads CASSVGQATYEQYF. The CDR3 DNA reads as TGTGCCAGCAGCGTGGGACAGGCGACCTACGAGCAGTACTTC.

CDR3 sequence (DNA): TGTGCCAGCAGCTCCGTCGGACAGGGGGGTCAGCCCCAGCATTTT. Translating it yields CASSSVGQGGQPQHF. The rearrangement links TRBV7-9 to TRBJ1-5, with 10 bases lining up with TRBD1. Trimming removed 4 bases from V and 6 bases from J; junction bases left unmatched: 6. The CDR3 consists of 15 residues. CDR1 and CDR2 from the germline V gene are SEHNR and FQNEAQ (reference sequence).

Notes on this clonotype: A much larger clone sits a single nucleotide away, making a read error possible. This chain connects TRBV27 to TRBJ2-5; 8 bases align to TRBD1. Germline CDR1 reads MNHEY; CDR2 reads SMNVEV (reference sequence). CDR3 size: 13 residues. The V gene end was trimmed by 8 bases and the J gene end by 13 bases; junction bases not matched to a gene: 15. In DNA form, the CDR3 reads TGTGCCAGCGGCAGGGGGCGCACCTACGAGCGGTACTTC. This gives the protein CASGRGRTYERYF.

The V call is TRBV20-1, the J call TRBJ2-5, with TRBD2 identical over 7 bases. CDR1 is DFQATT and CDR2 is SNEGSKA in the germline V gene (reference sequence). Losses at the gene ends were 6 bases for V and 2 bases for J; bases not matched to a gene: 12. The CDR3 loop spans 15 amino acids. This CDR3 is CSASPLAEKQETQYF. The CDR3 nucleotides read TGCAGTGCCAGTCCCCTAGCGGAGAAGCAAGAGACCCAGTACTTC.

V usage is TRBV28 and J usage is TRBJ1-2, with TRBD1 as a possible D gene (5 bases). The V and J ends lost 7 bases and 9 bases respectively, with 24 bases between them. Per the germline V gene, CDR1 is MDHEN and CDR2 is SYDVKM. The CDR3 loop spans 15 amino acids. The CDR3 reads CASIDRPFGAIRYTF. CDR3 bases: TGTGCCAGCATTGACCGACCTTTTGGGGCTATCCGCTACACCTTC.

Remarks on this clonotype: One end of the junction fails to match germline, which may point to a read error. DNA of the CDR3: TGTGCCAGCAGTGACTCGAGACAGGGCTACGAGCAGTACTTC. Its translation is CASSDSRQGYEQYF. V usage is TRBV6-5 and J usage is TRBJ2-1; 7 bases line up with TRBD1. The DNA end lines up better with TRBJ2-7; the J call may be wrong. In germline, CDR1 is MNHEY, CDR2 SVGAGI. The CDR3 is 14 amino acids.

This clonotype was detected many times. This rearrangement joins TRBV6-6 to TRBJ2-3; 7 bases agree with TRBD2. CDR3 length: 14 amino acids. Germline V gene data show CDR1 as MNHNY and CDR2 as SVGAGI (reference sequence). Germline trimming cut 2 bases from V and 4 bases from J; bases unmatched to any gene: 3. The CDR3 coding sequence is TGTGCCAGCAGTTACCGGCTAGCGGCAGATACGCAGTATTTT. It codes for CASSYRLAADTQYF.

The chain joins TRBV20-1 to TRBJ2-1; 10 nucleotides align to TRBD2. The CDR3 sequence is 15 residues long. CDR1 and CDR2 (germline): DFQATT, SNEGSKA (reference sequence). With V trimmed by 3 bases and J by 9 bases, 11 bases remained unmatched. The CDR3 sequence is CSASYLASGSGEQFF. CDR3 DNA sequence: TGCAGTGCTAGTTATTTGGCTAGCGGGAGTGGTGAGCAGTTCTTC.

V and J are TRBV7-9 and TRBJ1-2; weak D call: TRBD1 (5 bases). V was trimmed by 1 base and J by 1 base, leaving 22 bases between them. The CDR3 spans 19 residues. Germline-derived CDR1 and CDR2 are SEHNR and FQNEAQ (reference sequence). The CDR3 bases are TGTGCCAGCAGCTTAGTCCGACAAATGGGACCATCCGGTAACTATGGCTACACCTTC. This translates into CASSLVRQMGPSGNYGYTF.

In this sample, this clonotype turned up a few times. The rearrangement joins TRBV27 to TRBJ2-7, with D possibly being TRBD1 or TRBD2 (7 bases each). Trimming shortened V by 4 bases and J by 4 bases, and 17 bases separated the two germline ends. The CDR3 runs to 15 residues. CDR1 is MNHEY, CDR2 SMNVEV, per germline (reference sequence). The CDR3 region is CASSSAGTAGYEQYF. As DNA, the CDR3 is TGTGCCAGCAGTTCCGCTGGGACAGCGGGGTACGAGCAGTACTTC.

This chain links TRBV7-9 with TRBJ1-4; D unresolved. The CDR3 has 15 residues. Trimming stripped 5 bases from V and 6 bases from J, with 16 bases between. CDR1 and CDR2 from the germline V gene are SEHNR and FQNEAQ (reference sequence). CDR3 region: CASSPPWGSDEKLFF. In DNA form, the CDR3 reads TGTGCCAGCAGCCCCCCCTGGGGATCCGATGAAAAACTGTTTTTT.

This clonotype was found a few times. The chain employs TRBV5-1 and TRBJ2-5; unclear D gene. The DNA end is more similar to TRBJ2-7, so the J call may be wrong. Looked up from germline, CDR1 is SGHRS and CDR2 is YFSETQ. The CDR3 totals 12 residues. The CDR3 sequence is CASSFQAYEQYF. In DNA, the CDR3 is TGCGCCAGCAGCTTCCAAGCCTACGAGCAGTACTTC.

This clonotype occurred many times. This clone may be a read error of a much larger clone one base away. The chain joins TRBV7-2 to TRBJ2-6; no definite D call. Germline CDR1 and CDR2: SGHTA and FQGNSA. Trimming removed 5 bases from V and 0 bases from J, with 5 bases in between. The CDR3 extends over 14 amino acids. The CDR3 nucleotides are TGTGCCAGCAGCGTAGGCTCTGGGGCCAACGTCCTGACTTTC. This codes for CASSVGSGANVLTF.

This chain uses TRBV28 with TRBJ2-7; 14 positions match TRBD2. Germline trimming cut 6 bases from V and 7 bases from J; bases unmatched to any gene: 8. Germline V gives CDR1 MDHEN, CDR2 SYDVKM. This CDR3 region has 15 residues. The CDR3 reads CASSLGTSGSGEQYF. CDR3 coding DNA: TGTGCCAGCAGCCTCGGGACTAGCGGGAGCGGTGAGCAGTACTTC.

Note on this clonotype: A much larger clone differs by one base, so this may be a read error. The chain employs TRBV4-3 and TRBJ2-7; D is tentatively TRBD1 or TRBD2 (5 bases each). This CDR3 has 14 amino acids. Germline CDR1 and CDR2: LGHNA and YSLEER. The CDR3 nucleotides are TGCACCAGCAGCCTTGGGACCGTCTCCTACGAGCAGTACTTC. It encodes CTSSLGTVSYEQYF.

This clonotype has a count of ten or more. This chain links TRBV4-3 with TRBJ2-7; 9 positions match TRBD2. Unmatched junction bases numbered 3, after V lost 0 bases and J lost 3 bases. The CDR3 is made up of 15 amino acids. Germline V lookup: CDR1 LGHNA, CDR2 YSLEER. The CDR3 loop reads CASSQEREGLYEQYF. The CDR3 nucleotides are TGCGCCAGCAGCCAAGAGCGGGAGGGCCTCTACGAGCAGTACTTC.

The chain links TRBV18 to TRBJ1-2; 8 bases line up with TRBD1. V shed 3 bases and J 6 bases; nucleotides not matched to a gene: 9. Germline V CDR1 and CDR2: KGHSH, LQKENI. The CDR3 sequence is 15 residues long. DNA for the CDR3: TGTGCCAGCTCACCGGGAGCAGGGGGCAAACATGGCTACACCTTC. Translating gives CASSPGAGGKHGYTF. Filled out from reference TRBV18 and TRBJ1-2, the complete variable domain reads NAGVMQNPRHLVRRRGQEARLRCSPMKGHSHVYWYRQLPEEGLKFMVYLQKENIIDESGMPKERFSAEFPKEGPSILRIQQVVRGDSAAYFCASSPGAGGKHGYTFGSGTRLTVV.

The V and J genes are TRBV20-1 and TRBJ2-6; tentative D call: TRBD2 (6 bases). The CDR3 length is 17 residues. Trimming pared 6 bases from V and 2 bases from J, leaving 20 bases between. Germline lookup yields CDR1 DFQATT and CDR2 SNEGSKA (reference sequence). The CDR3 DNA reads TGCAGTGCCGCTAGAGATAGTGGGGGGACTGGGGCCAACGTCCTGACTTTC. Its protein is CSAARDSGGTGANVLTF.

This chain connects TRBV24-1 to TRBJ2-5, with D possibly being TRBD1 or TRBD2 (5 bases each). With 7 bases removed from V and 3 bases from J, the gap between germline ends came to 8 bases. There are 12 residues in the CDR3. CDR1 is KGHDR and CDR2 is SFDVKD in the germline V gene. The CDR3 DNA reads as TGTGCCACCAGCGAGGGGAAAGAGACCCAGTACTTC. As protein: CATSEGKETQYF.

This clonotype showed up just a few times. The chain uses TRBV29-1 and TRBJ2-7, with a weak D call TRBD2 (5 bases). Trimming took off 5 bases at V and 1 base at J, with 12 bases between the two ends. Looked up from germline, CDR1 is SQVTM and CDR2 is ANQGSEA. CDR3 length: 13 residues. CDR3 sequence (DNA): TGCAGCGTTCGGGGAATCGGGTCCTACGAGCAGTACTTC. Its protein product is CSVRGIGSYEQYF.

The V and J genes are TRBV11-1 and TRBJ2-1; D is unresolved. The germline gives CDR1 SGHAT, CDR2 FQDESV (reference sequence). V was trimmed by 5 bases and J by 5 bases, leaving 19 bases between them. This CDR3 contains 16 residues. Here the CDR3 DNA reads TGTGCCAGCAGCCAACGGGCAGGCGTGGAGAACAATGAGCAGTTCTTC. This translates into CASSQRAGVENNEQFF.

About this clonotype itself: An end of the junction does not agree with germline; a read error may underlie this. The chain has TRBV7-7 and TRBJ2-1; a possible D gene is TRBD1 (5 bases). CDR1 is SSHAT and CDR2 is FNYEAQ in the germline V gene (reference sequence). The CDR3 runs 14 residues. CDR3 coding DNA: TGTGCTAGCAGCGTAGATACAGGTCAGAATGAGCAGTTCTTC. Its translation is CASSVDTGQNEQFF.

The DNA of the CDR3 is TGCGCCAGCAGCCGAGCCGGGACCGTCTACGAGCAGTACTTC. Its protein is CASSRAGTVYEQYF. The chain is built from TRBV5-1 and TRBJ2-5, with D perhaps TRBD1 or TRBD2 (5 bases each). Judging by the DNA end, TRBJ2-7 fits better; the J call may be wrong. Germline assignment: CDR1 SGHRS and CDR2 YFSETQ. This CDR3 has 14 amino acids.

The table lists this clonotype with a few counts. The rearrangement uses TRBV11-2 and TRBJ2-7; 7 positions match TRBD2. The trim removed 3 bases at V and 6 bases at J, leaving 5 bases unmatched. Germline-derived CDR1 and CDR2 are SGHAT and FQNNGV. This CDR3 spans 13 amino acids. In DNA form, the CDR3 reads TGTGCCAGCAGCTTTGGGACTAACCTCGAGCAGTACTTC. Protein product: CASSFGTNLEQYF.

The rearrangement links TRBV6-2 or TRBV6-3 to TRBJ2-6, with D maybe TRBD2 (5 bases). V was trimmed by 7 bases and J by 2 bases, leaving 6 bases between them. The CDR3 has 13 amino acids. Germline V gene sequence: CDR1 MNHEY, CDR2 SVGEGT. The CDR3 reads CASTGTGANVLTF. In DNA, the CDR3 is TGTGCCAGCACCGGGACTGGGGCCAACGTCCTGACTTTC.

The table lists this clonotype with a count of one. This chain uses TRBV11-1 with TRBJ2-3; perhaps TRBD1 as D (5 bases). Germline V gene sequence: CDR1 SGHAT, CDR2 FQDESV (reference sequence). The CDR3 has 16 amino acids. Trimming shortened V by 1 base and J by 2 bases, and 13 bases separated the two germline ends. CDR3 DNA: TGTGCCAGCAGCTTAGTTCCAGGGATAGCCACAGATACGCAGTATTTT. It yields the protein CASSLVPGIATDTQYF.

This clonotype was detected ten times or more. The chain carries TRBV7-3 and TRBJ2-5; TRBD2 might be the D (6 bases). Per the germline V gene, CDR1 is SGHTA and CDR2 is FQGTGA. Trimming left V 2 bases short and J 1 base short, with 8 bases between. This CDR3 region has 14 residues. The CDR3 sequence: CASSLGGIQETQYF. The CDR3 bases are TGTGCCAGCAGCTTAGGGGGGATCCAAGAGACCCAGTACTTC.